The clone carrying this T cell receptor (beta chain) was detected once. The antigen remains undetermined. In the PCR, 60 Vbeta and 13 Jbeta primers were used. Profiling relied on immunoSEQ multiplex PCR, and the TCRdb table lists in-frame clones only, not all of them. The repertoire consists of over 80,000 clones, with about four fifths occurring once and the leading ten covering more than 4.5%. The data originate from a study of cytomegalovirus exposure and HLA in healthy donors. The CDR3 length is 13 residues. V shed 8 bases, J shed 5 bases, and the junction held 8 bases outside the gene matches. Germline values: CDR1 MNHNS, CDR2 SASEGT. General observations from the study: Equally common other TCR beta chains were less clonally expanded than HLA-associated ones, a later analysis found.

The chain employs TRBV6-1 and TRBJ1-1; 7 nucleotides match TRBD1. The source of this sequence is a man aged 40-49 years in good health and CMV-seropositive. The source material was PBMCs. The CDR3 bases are TGTGCCAGCTGGGCAGGGGGTAGGACTGAAGCTTTCTTT. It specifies CASWAGGRTEAFF.